The 25 T cell receptor beta chains below were found in one sample sequenced in a study of OX40 agonist ivuxolimab in advanced cancers. Data came from immunoSEQ multiplex PCR; TCRdb stores just in-frame clones and leaves some out. The table includes approximately 50,000 clones, roughly 84% detected once. The sample consisted of CD4+ or CD8+ T cells sorted from blood, taken in a trial of the OX40 agonist ivuxolimab. These receptors were taken from an adult with an advanced solid tumor such as melanoma, head and neck, liver or kidney cancer.

The chain carries TRBV19 and TRBJ1-6; D is perhaps TRBD1 (6 bases). CDR3 length: 15 residues. V lost 5 bases to trimming and J lost 10 bases, with 18 bases between them. Germline CDR1 LNHDA, CDR2 SQIVND (reference sequence). DNA for the CDR3: TGTGCCAGTAGTCCTCGTGACACGACAGGCTCACCCCTCCACTTT. Its protein product is CASSPRDTTGSPLHF.

This sequence joins TRBV7-2 and TRBJ2-2; D gene uncertain. Trimming stripped 4 bases from V and 3 bases from J, with 6 bases between. CDR1 SGHTA and CDR2 FQGNSA come from the germline V gene. The CDR3 is made up of 13 amino acids. This CDR3 reads CASSSKYTGELFF. CDR3 bases: TGTGCCAGCAGCTCCAAATACACCGGGGAGCTGTTTTTT.

The CDR3 loop reads CASTTRTSGGTDTQYF. For the CDR3, the DNA is TGCGCCAGCACTACCCGGACTAGCGGGGGGACAGATACGCAGTATTTT. The rearrangement links TRBV5-1 to TRBJ2-3; 14 nucleotides line up with TRBD2. In germline, CDR1 is SGHRS, CDR2 YFSETQ. Trimming cost V 6 bases and J 3 bases; bases outside gene matches: 6. The CDR3 covers 16 residues.

The CDR3 nucleotides read TGTGCCAGCATAGAGACAGGGACCTACGAGCAGTACGTC. It codes for CASIETGTYEQYV. The chain employs TRBV6-1 and TRBJ2-7; 7 nucleotides align to TRBD1. After removal of 7 bases from V and 2 bases from J, the junction contained 5 bases not matched to a gene. Germline assignment: CDR1 MNHNS and CDR2 SASEGT. This CDR3 has 13 amino acids.

The genes are TRBV5-1 and TRBJ1-5, with D tentatively TRBD1 (5 bases). V was pared by 4 bases and J by 2 bases, with 13 bases between. Germline CDR1 reads SGHRS; CDR2 reads YFSETQ. The CDR3 contains 15 residues. DNA of the CDR3: TGCGCCAGCAGCCCCGGGGGGGGTGGCAATCAGCCCCAGCATTTT. Protein product: CASSPGGGGNQPQHF.

This clone was found a few times. This chain links TRBV5-6 with TRBJ2-1, with TRBD2 identical over 9 bases. Trimming removed 1 base from V and 6 bases from J; junction bases left unmatched: 2. Germline V gene sequence: CDR1 SGHDT, CDR2 YYEEEE. There are 14 residues in the CDR3. The CDR3 protein is CASSLPSGTNEQFF. The CDR3 nucleotides read TGTGCCAGCAGCTTGCCTAGCGGGACCAATGAGCAGTTCTTC.

The J gene is TRBJ2-5, the V gene TRBV7-6, with D uncertain. This CDR3 has 13 amino acids. Germline CDR1 reads SGHVS; CDR2 reads FNYEAQ. Between the trimmed V and J ends, which lost 1 base and 6 bases, there was a span of 9 bases. The CDR3 DNA sequence: TGTGCCAGCAGCTTAGGACCCCCCAAGACCCAGTACTTC. Translated, it gives CASSLGPPKTQYF.

V is TRBV7-2 and J is TRBJ1-4; 7 nucleotides match TRBD1. The CDR3 length is 16 residues. In germline, CDR1 is SGHTA, CDR2 FQGNSA. V dropped 4 bases and J dropped 4; count of bases not matched to a gene: 9. The chain's CDR3 is CASSSQTGLNNEKLFF. The CDR3 DNA is TGTGCCAGCAGCTCTCAGACAGGGTTAAATAATGAAAAACTGTTTTTT.

This clone has just one count. The chain recombines TRBV12-5 with TRBJ1-3, with a tentative D call TRBD1 (5 bases). Looked up from germline, CDR1 is LGHNT and CDR2 is FRNRAP. The CDR3 has 14 amino acids. The V gene lost 0 bases and the J gene lost 8 bases, with 11 bases spanning the gap. CDR3 sequence reads: CASGLVWGLDTIYF. CDR3 nucleotide sequence: TGTGCTAGTGGTTTGGTCTGGGGGTTAGACACCATATATTTT.

This rearrangement joins TRBV10-1 to TRBJ1-2, with D uncertain. Germline values: CDR1 WNHNN, CDR2 SYGVQD (reference sequence). CDR3 length: 12 residues. V shed 8 bases and J shed 7 bases, with 14 bases lying between them. The CDR3 DNA reads TGCGCCAGCGGGAAGGGAGGGTGTGGCTACACCTTC. It specifies CASGKGGCGYTF.

The chain combines TRBV19 with TRBJ1-6; 7 bases line up with TRBD1. CDR3 length: 13 amino acids. After removal of 6 bases from V and 8 bases from J, the junction contained 4 bases not matched to a gene. Germline CDR1 reads LNHDA; CDR2 reads SQIVND (reference sequence). CDR3 in amino acids: CASRTGWDSPLHF. The CDR3 coding sequence is TGTGCCAGTAGGACAGGGTGGGATTCACCCCTCCACTTT. The variable domain in full, with the rest retrieved from reference TRBV19 and TRBJ1-6, is DGGITQSPKYLFRKEGQNVTLSCEQNLNHDAMYWYRQDPGQGLRLIYYSQIVNDFQKGDIAEGYSVSREKKESFPLTVTSAQKNPTAFYLCASRTGWDSPLHFGNGTRLTVT.

V and J are TRBV7-2 and TRBJ2-3; D unresolved. The CDR3 spans 13 residues. Trimming took off 0 bases at V and 5 bases at J, with 6 bases between the two ends. The germline gives CDR1 SGHTA, CDR2 FQGNSA. CDR3 sequence (DNA): TGTGCCAGCAGCTTAGCCGTGGAAGATACGCAGTATTTT. It specifies CASSLAVEDTQYF.

The V gene is TRBV2, the J gene TRBJ1-2; D gene unclear. The CDR3 sequence is 13 residues long. V was trimmed by 3 bases and J by 5 bases, leaving 10 bases between them. Per the germline V gene, CDR1 is SNHLY and CDR2 is FYNNEI. The CDR3 nucleotides read TGTGCCAGCAGTGATAAACGGTATTATGGCTACACCTTC. It encodes CASSDKRYYGYTF.

The rearrangement links TRBV5-1 to TRBJ2-7; D might be TRBD1 or TRBD2, each matching 6 bases. This CDR3 comprises 14 residues. Germline V lookup: CDR1 SGHRS, CDR2 YFSETQ. Deletions cut 4 bases from V and 7 bases from J, with 18 bases between. The CDR3 loop is CASSPGGPPEEQYV. In DNA, the CDR3 is TGCGCCAGCAGCCCTGGGGGGCCCCCTGAGGAGCAGTACGTC.

V usage is TRBV12-5 and J usage is TRBJ1-1, with D tentatively TRBD1 (6 bases). There are 13 residues in the CDR3. CDR1 and CDR2 from the germline V gene are LGHNT and FRNRAP. V dropped 5 bases and J dropped 5 bases, with 12 bases sitting between them. The DNA for the CDR3 is TGTGCTAGTGGTCCCCCTACAGGGACTGAAGCTTTCTTT. The encoded protein is CASGPPTGTEAFF.

V is TRBV7-2 and J is TRBJ2-2; the D is unclear. V was shortened by 1 base and J by 4 bases, with 10 bases between the two germline ends. Germline V gene lookup returns CDR1 SGHTA and CDR2 FQGNSA. The CDR3 contains 15 residues. Written as DNA, the CDR3 is TGTGCCAGCAGCTTAGAGGTGGTAGGCACCGGGGAGCTGTTTTTT. Translating it yields CASSLEVVGTGELFF.

The rearrangement joins TRBV19 to TRBJ1-2, with D maybe TRBD1 (6 bases). Trimming stripped 4 bases from V and 4 bases from J, with 16 bases between. Germline loops: CDR1 LNHDA, CDR2 SQIVND (reference sequence). The CDR3 runs 15 residues. Written as DNA, the CDR3 is TGTGCCAGTAGTACCACACTGACAGGTCTCTATGGCTACACCTTC. It encodes CASSTTLTGLYGYTF.

The chain couples TRBV6-1 to TRBJ2-5; D remains unclear. The V end lost 0 bases, the J end lost 5 bases, and 13 bases lay between the germline ends. The CDR3 has 15 residues. Germline CDR1 MNHNS, CDR2 SASEGT. CDR3 in DNA: TGTGCCAGCAGTGAAGCATTCGGCGGTGGGGAGACCCAGTACTTC. Residues: CASSEAFGGGETQYF.

With respect to this clone: Mismatch with germline at one junction end may stem from a read error. V and J are TRBV6-5 and TRBJ1-1, with D unresolved. Looked up from germline, CDR1 is MNHEY and CDR2 is SVGAGI. The CDR3 spans 15 residues. The CDR3: CASSYSPTGEPEAFF. The CDR3 DNA reads as TGTGCCAGCAGTTACTCACCGACTGGGGAGCCTGAGGCTTTCTTT.

For the CDR3, the DNA is TGCGCCAGCAGCTTGGCGGGGAACACTGAAGCTTTCTTT. It codes for CASSLAGNTEAFF. This chain joins TRBV5-1 and TRBJ1-1; D unclear. Trimming cost V 0 bases and J 1 base, with 4 bases left between them. This CDR3 region has 13 residues. CDR1 is SGHRS and CDR2 is YFSETQ in the germline V gene. Drawing the rest from reference TRBV5-1 and TRBJ1-1, the complete variable domain is KAGVTQTPRYLIKTRGQQVTLSCSPISGHRSVSWYQQTPGQGLQFLFEYFSETQRNKGNFPGRFSGRQFSNSRSEMNVSTLELGDSALYLCASSLAGNTEAFFGQGTRLTVV.

The chain has TRBV2 and TRBJ2-1; D might be TRBD1 or TRBD2, each matching 5 bases. CDR1 is SNHLY and CDR2 is FYNNEI in the germline V gene. Trimming pared 3 bases from V and 1 base from J, leaving 10 bases between. This CDR3 region has 15 residues. In nucleotides, the CDR3 is TGTGCCAGCAGTGAGGGGACCCTGTCCTACAATGAGCAGTTCTTC. Encoded protein: CASSEGTLSYNEQFF.

The chain carries TRBV4-3 and TRBJ2-7; 9 bases line up with TRBD2. CDR3 length: 15 amino acids. Per germline, CDR1 LGHNA and CDR2 YSLEER. Losses at the gene ends were 3 bases for V and 3 bases for J; bases not matched to a gene: 6. CDR3 DNA: TGCGCCAGCAGCCAGTCGACTAGCGGCGGCTACGAGCAGTACTTC. Protein: CASSQSTSGGYEQYF.

The CDR3 nucleotides read TGTGCCAGCAGTTTTTCCAGGGGACGGGATGGCTACACCTTC. Translated: CASSFSRGRDGYTF. V and J are TRBV27 and TRBJ1-2, with D maybe TRBD1 (6 bases). Trimming removed 3 bases from V and 6 bases from J, with 14 bases in between. The germline CDR1 and CDR2 sequences are MNHEY and SMNVEV (reference sequence). The CDR3 length is 14 residues.

V and J are TRBV5-8 and TRBJ2-3; 13 bases agree with TRBD2. V shed 4 bases and J 3 bases; nucleotides not matched to a gene: 8. Germline V gives CDR1 SGHTS, CDR2 YDEGEE. The length of the CDR3 is 17 residues. The CDR3 spells CASSLNPTSGGTDTQYF. In DNA, the CDR3 is TGTGCCAGCAGCCTCAACCCGACTAGCGGGGGGACAGATACGCAGTATTTT. The full variable domain, with the rest looked up from reference TRBV5-8 and TRBJ2-3, is EAGVTQSPTHLIKTRGQQATLRCSPISGHTSVYWYQQALGLGLQFLLWYDEGEERNRGNFPPRFSGRQFPNYSSELNVNALELEDSALYLCASSLNPTSGGTDTQYFGPGTRLTVL.

This clone was counted between two and nine times. The chain employs TRBV4-1 and TRBJ1-3; the D is unclear. CDR1 is MGHRA and CDR2 is YSYEKL in the germline V gene. Deletions cut 6 bases from V and 2 bases from J, with 11 bases between. There are 14 residues in the CDR3. The DNA for the CDR3 is TGCGCCAGCAGGCCCGGGGTTACTGGAAACACCATATATTTT. It yields the protein CASRPGVTGNTIYF.